This TCR beta chain was profiled in a study of breast tumors, draining lymph nodes, adjacent tissues. This clonotype was recorded many times. MiXCR, applied by TCRdb to the multiplex PCR reads, yields one record per CDR3 protein. This sample has 50,000 to 65,000 distinct CDR3 sequences, with roughly 40% found just once. From germline, CDR1 is SGDLS and CDR2 YYNGEE. The CDR3 runs to 17 residues. Trimming cost V 2 bases and J 4 bases; bases outside gene matches: 9. The rearrangement joins TRBV9 to TRBJ2-1, with 10 bases identical to TRBD2. Specimen: breast tumor tissue. The clonotype was recovered from a female donor with breast cancer. Some clones in this sample may be carry-over from other donors' samples. CDR3 sequence (DNA): TGTGCCAGCAGCGTCAAACAACTAGCGGGATCTTACAATGAGCAGTTCTTC. The encoded protein is CASSVKQLAGSYNEQFF. Complete variable domain (other parts from reference TRBV9 and TRBJ2-1): DSGVTQTPKHLITATGQRVTLRCSPRSGDLSVYWYQQSLDQGLQFLIQYYNGEERAKGNILERFSAQQFPDLHSELNLSSLELGDSALYFCASSVKQLAGSYNEQFFGPGTRLTVL.